These T cell receptor beta chains were read from a single sample in a study of early T cells in non-severe SARS-CoV-2 infection. TCRdb recomputed calls from the 5' RACE reads with MiXCR, one row per CDR3 protein. The sample lists 65,000 to 95,000 distinct CDR3 sequences, about 15% seen once, with 2.5% to 3% in the top ten. Sequenced sample: whole blood. These receptors came from an adult who was a healthcare worker with PCR-confirmed SARS-CoV-2 infection or an uninfected control (not recorded which). CDR3s include the opening cysteine and the closing phenylalanine or tryptophan.

j_call v_call cdr3_aa
TRBJ2-1 TRBV11-2 CASSLGSSGRNYNEQFF
TRBJ1-4 TRBV27 CASSLMRGGLEKLFF
TRBJ1-3 TRBV20-1 CSASPLTGNTIYF
TRBJ2-7 TRBV2 CASSEAGVRLGEQYF
TRBJ1-1 TRBV6-1 CASSAKGKGTEAFF
TRBJ1-1 TRBV3-1 CASSRADTEAFF
TRBJ2-1 TRBV11-2 CASSLAARESYNEQFF
TRBJ1-2 TRBV12-3/TRBV12-4 CASSRQGPYGYTF
TRBJ1-4 TRBV29-1 CSVSPRICIVDEKLFF
TRBJ2-7 TRBV6-5 CASSYSPDRGRAYEQYF
TRBJ2-1 TRBV1 CIVPLGRVSYNEQFF
TRBJ2-1 TRBV24-1 CATSDPTATGGEQFF
TRBJ1-2 TRBV12-3/TRBV12-4 CASSLGDGGYTF
TRBJ2-5 TRBV18 CASSARGNQETQYF
TRBJ2-2 TRBV6-1 CASALAGKNTGELFF
TRBJ2-7 TRBV5-1 CASSRGWEQYF
TRBJ2-5 TRBV10-2 CASSEVVWRGSETQYF
TRBJ2-5 TRBV29-1 CSVRPGGPSPAETQYF
TRBJ2-7 TRBV5-4 CASRAGTGGSAYEQYF
TRBJ1-6 TRBV28 CASSFVSPLHF
TRBJ2-2 TRBV7-3 CASGTGVPTGELFF
TRBJ2-2 TRBV7-3 CASSRQLTGELFF
TRBJ1-6 TRBV13 CASSLGGRRINSPLHF
TRBJ2-1 TRBV5-8 CASSRGLAGGGEQFF